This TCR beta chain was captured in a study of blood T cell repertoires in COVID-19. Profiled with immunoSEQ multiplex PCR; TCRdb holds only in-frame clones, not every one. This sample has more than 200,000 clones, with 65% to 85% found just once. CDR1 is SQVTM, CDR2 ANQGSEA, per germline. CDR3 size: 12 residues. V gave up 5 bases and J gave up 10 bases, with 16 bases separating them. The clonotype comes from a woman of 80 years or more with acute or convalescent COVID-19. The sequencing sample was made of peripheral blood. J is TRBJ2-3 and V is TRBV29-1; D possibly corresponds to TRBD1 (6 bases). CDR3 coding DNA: TGCAGCGTTTTCACAGGGCCCGTGGCGCAGTATTTT. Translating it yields CSVFTGPVAQYF.